This TCR beta chain derives from a study of blood T cell repertoires in COVID-19 (TCRdb year 2020). As for the study more broadly: Samples covering the acute and convalescent phases of COVID-19 were provided by collaborators in the United States, Italy and Spain. The prospective study material was composed of cDNA or gDNA derived from T cells, B-cell-depleted T cells, or PBMCs. Deeply sampled blood TCRbeta repertoires from subjects exposed to, actively infected with, or recovered from COVID-19 were included in the dataset. The repertoires were released in a freely available public database meant as a resource for research on the immune response to SARS-CoV-2. Samples came from the ongoing ImmuneRACE study (first 160 participants) plus 1,254 subjects from 6 global collaborators. The sample metadata nearly always contained a de-identified subject ID, COVID-19 status, age in years and sex. HLA class I and class II types, where available, came from metadata supplied by the sample provider rather than from assay-based typing. Paper-wide results and their limitations: How much clinical and demographic metadata was included differed by source and by participant, and the metadata was provided uncurated.

TCRbeta CDR3 regions were amplified from genomic DNA by means of the immunoSEQ Assay, a bias-controlled multiplex PCR. The study's processing was this. Within the assay, amplification of reference gene primers was used to estimate how many nucleated cells each sample contained. Sequence reads were collapsed and filtered to measure the absolute abundance of every unique TCRbeta CDR3 rearrangement. For each sample, productive Simpson clonality was calculated as the square root of Simpson's diversity index over productive rearrangements. TCRdb's version of the immuneACCESS table is confined to in-frame rearrangements and falls short of the full clone set. An unresolved V gene accounts for under half of the shortfall where checked; the remainder is of unknown origin. V and J calls plus clone size are reproduced from that table; the DNA served to infer D and trimming. The sample has fewer than 250,000 clones on record, 80% to 90% of them singletons. Of the sample, over 3.5% is held by the ten largest clones.

Worth noting for this clone: Its cognate antigen has yet to be identified. There are no base qualities to consult, and no much larger clone falls within one base.

The CDR3 contains 15 residues, cysteine and phenylalanine counted. Just the 45-base CDR3 DNA is kept, in frame starting at base 1. CDR1 is given as SGHRS and CDR2 as YFSETQ, both from the germline V gene. At the junction V is shortened by 4 bases and J by 6 bases; bases outside the gene matches: 6. Enrolling through a virtual design, the prospective study's participants ranged in age from about 18 to 89 years and lived across 20 to 30 United States geographic areas. In the prospective study, cohorts were assigned on the basis of participant-reported clinical history obtained from a screening survey and a study questionnaire. A participant counted as exposed if, within 2 weeks of entering the study, that participant had been in contact with someone who had a PCR-confirmed or clinician-diagnosed COVID-19 case. Mobile phlebotomists in the prospective study collected whole blood, serum and a nasopharyngeal or oropharyngeal swab from every participant. Participants in the prospective study had the option to provide additional blood draws and questionnaires over a roughly two-month period. Blood samples from the prospective study were shipped frozen or at room temperature prior to DNA extraction.

Material for sequencing was PBMCs or T cells enriched from blood (not recorded which). Rearrangement joined TRBV5-1 to TRBJ1-6; TRBD1 lines up with 8 middle nucleotides. This TCR derives from a woman younger than 45 who had been exposed to COVID-19. The CDR3 has the sequence CASSEGQGVNSPLHF. The DNA reads as follows: TGCGCCAGCAGCGAAGGACAGGGCGTTAATTCACCCCTCCACTTT.